Below are 23 T cell receptor beta chains sequenced from a single sample in a study of identical twins. One entry per CDR3 protein results from TCRdb running MiXCR on the 5' RACE reads. The profile shows 400,000 to 550,000 distinct CDR3 sequences, approximately 24% of them singletons. This same sample was also part of a study on T cells expressing NK-cell markers.

The sample comprised CD4+ T cells sorted from blood. The receptor source for this set is a woman aged 18-35 years in good health.

This chain uses TRBV6-1 with TRBJ1-2; perhaps TRBD1 as D (5 bases). This CDR3 has 15 residues. Germline V gives CDR1 MNHNS, CDR2 SASEGT. Trimming took 4 bases from V and 0 from J, leaving 12 bases between them. The CDR3 protein is CASSVSGRANYGYTF. CDR3 nucleotides: TGTGCCAGCAGTGTTTCAGGGAGGGCTAACTATGGCTACACCTTC.

This clonotype has a handful of counts. The CDR3 protein is CASRSTSPNTGELFF. In DNA, the CDR3 is TGTGCCAGCAGGTCGACTAGCCCGAACACCGGGGAGCTGTTTTTT. The chain employs TRBV11-2 and TRBJ2-2, with TRBD2 identical over 7 bases. V shed 6 bases, J shed 0 bases, and the junction held 4 bases outside the gene matches. This CDR3 is built from 15 residues. Germline-derived CDR1 and CDR2 are SGHAT and FQNNGV.

This clonotype has more than one count but fewer than ten. The chain has TRBV6-6 and TRBJ1-3; 8 bases are a match to TRBD1. From germline, CDR1 is MNHNY and CDR2 SVGAGI (reference sequence). The CDR3 is made up of 11 amino acids. V was pared by 9 bases and J by 9 bases, with 4 bases of the junction left unmatched. CDR3 in DNA: TGTGCCAGTCAGGGGGCTAGCACCATATATTTT. Encoded protein: CASQGASTIYF.

J is TRBJ1-2 and V is TRBV20-1, with D perhaps matching TRBD1 (5 bases). From germline, CDR1 is DFQATT and CDR2 SNEGSKA (reference sequence). CDR3 length equals 13 residues. Trimming shortened V by 6 bases and J by 2 bases, and 13 bases separated the two germline ends. The CDR3 sequence: CSATGSGNYGYTF. As DNA, the CDR3 is TGCAGTGCCACCGGGTCAGGGAACTATGGCTACACCTTC.

At least ten counts were recorded for this clonotype. The V call is TRBV5-1, the J call TRBJ2-5; weak D call: TRBD1 (5 bases). Trimming left V 1 base short and J 4 bases short, with 5 bases between. Germline V lookup: CDR1 SGHRS, CDR2 YFSETQ. The length of the CDR3 is 12 residues. The CDR3 here is CASSLTGETQYF. The CDR3 bases are TGCGCCAGCAGCTTGACAGGAGAGACCCAGTACTTC.

The chain is built from TRBV7-9 and TRBJ1-1; no clear D. The CDR3 runs 14 residues. The V gene lost 4 bases and the J gene lost 4 bases, with 13 bases spanning the gap. Germline V gene sequence: CDR1 SEHNR, CDR2 FQNEAQ (reference sequence). The CDR3 is CASSSGRGGTEAFF. The CDR3 DNA reads TGTGCCAGCAGCTCAGGACGGGGAGGCACTGAAGCTTTCTTT.

The sample holds a few counts of this clonotype. The chain recombines TRBV7-9 with TRBJ1-5, with unresolved D. This CDR3 is built from 14 residues. The germline V gene has CDR1 SEHNR and CDR2 FQNEAQ (reference sequence). Trimming took off 3 bases at V and 2 bases at J, with 8 bases between the two ends. The CDR3 coding sequence is TGTGCCAGCAGCTTGGGGTTTCGCAATCAGCCCCAGCATTTT. Its translation is CASSLGFRNQPQHF.

This clonotype showed up just a few times. The chain joins TRBV3-1 to TRBJ1-2; D remains unclear. The CDR3 extends over 13 amino acids. The V gene's germline CDR1 is LGHDT and CDR2 YNNKEL (reference sequence). Trimming shortened V by 4 bases and J by 6 bases, and 12 bases separated the two germline ends. The CDR3 is CASSPMTSDGYTF. In DNA form, the CDR3 reads TGTGCCAGCAGCCCAATGACCAGTGATGGCTACACCTTC.

This clonotype showed up just once. The V gene is TRBV28, the J gene TRBJ1-6, with D perhaps matching TRBD1 (5 bases). The V gene's germline CDR1 is MDHEN and CDR2 SYDVKM. CDR3 length equals 12 residues. V gave up 9 bases and J gave up 8 bases, with 11 bases separating them. In nucleotides, the CDR3 is TGTGCCAGTCGGGACTCCCATTCACCCCTCCACTTT. Translation: CASRDSHSPLHF.

This chain connects TRBV10-1 to TRBJ2-7; either TRBD1 or TRBD2 may supply D (5 bases each). V lost 6 bases, J lost 7 bases, and 16 bases lay in between. The CDR3 is 13 amino acids. Per germline, CDR1 WNHNN and CDR2 SYGVQD (reference sequence). DNA of the CDR3: TGCGCCAGCAGAGAAGGGACGGAGGAAGAGCAGTACTTC. Encoded protein: CASREGTEEEQYF.

The CDR3 sequence: CASSYSSTGRATEAFF. CDR3 nucleotides: TGTGCCAGCAGTTACTCGTCGACCGGGAGGGCGACTGAAGCTTTCTTT. The chain combines TRBV6-5 with TRBJ1-1, with D hard to call. Per germline, CDR1 MNHEY and CDR2 SVGAGI. V lost 0 bases, J lost 5 bases, and 16 bases lay in between. CDR3 size: 16 residues.

The chain combines TRBV15 with TRBJ1-2, with TRBD1 identical over 9 bases. CDR1 and CDR2 from the germline V gene are LNHNV and YYDKDF (reference sequence). Losses at the gene ends were 3 bases for V and 7 bases for J; bases not matched to a gene: 12. This CDR3 spans 16 amino acids. CDR3 sequence: CATSRSDRTGVAGYTF. The CDR3 DNA is TGTGCCACCAGCAGGTCAGACCGGACAGGGGTTGCTGGCTACACCTTC.

On this clonotype: This may be a read error, as it is one base from a much larger clone. J is TRBJ2-7 and V is TRBV10-3, with no clear D. CDR3 length: 13 residues. Germline CDR1 is ENHRY and CDR2 is SYGVKD. V lost 0 bases, J lost 5 bases, and 8 bases lay in between. The CDR3 DNA reads TGTGCCATCAGTGAGTCTGTGGGGAACGAGCAGTACTTC. Amino acid sequence: CAISESVGNEQYF.

The chain combines TRBV5-1 with TRBJ1-5; a possible D gene is TRBD1 (6 bases). This CDR3 region has 15 residues. Trimming left V 3 bases short and J 0 bases short, with 10 bases between. The germline gives CDR1 SGHRS, CDR2 YFSETQ. CDR3 amino acids: CASSSTGDSNQPQHF. CDR3 in DNA: TGCGCCAGCAGCTCGACAGGAGATAGCAATCAGCCCCAGCATTTT.

The rearrangement joins TRBV20-1 to TRBJ2-3; D is uncertain. Germline-derived CDR1 and CDR2 are DFQATT and SNEGSKA (reference sequence). Between the trimmed V and J ends, which lost 6 bases and 2 bases, there was a span of 18 bases. The CDR3 is made up of 15 amino acids. The CDR3 DNA is TGCAGTGCCCGGACGCTGGGCCAGATCACAGATACGCAGTATTTT. Translated, it gives CSARTLGQITDTQYF.

The chain employs TRBV3-1 and TRBJ2-1; 9 nucleotides agree with TRBD1. CDR1 and CDR2 (germline): LGHDT, YNNKEL (reference sequence). This CDR3 is 15 amino acids long. With 7 bases clipped from V and 7 bases from J, the junction kept 11 bases outside the gene matches. CDR3 DNA: TGTGCCAGCACCCTTTATGGGACAGGGAGAAATGAGCAGTTCTTC. Its protein product is CASTLYGTGRNEQFF.

The chain combines TRBV7-9 with TRBJ2-5; 8 nucleotides match TRBD1. The germline gives CDR1 SEHNR, CDR2 FQNEAQ (reference sequence). The length of the CDR3 is 16 residues. With 6 bases clipped from V and 5 bases from J, the junction kept 14 bases outside the gene matches. CDR3 bases: TGTGCCAGCAGATCCCTGCTTGGGACAGGCAACGAGACCCAGTACTTC. Translated, it gives CASRSLLGTGNETQYF.

The V gene is TRBV5-1, the J gene TRBJ2-2; D uncertain. The CDR3 extends over 14 amino acids. Trimming took off 1 base at V and 6 bases at J, with 10 bases between the two ends. CDR1 SGHRS and CDR2 YFSETQ come from the germline V gene. As DNA, the CDR3 is TGCGCCAGCAGCTTGTACCCCAACGCCGGGGAGCTGTTTTTT. It specifies CASSLYPNAGELFF.

This clonotype was counted only a few times. The chain combines TRBV12-5 with TRBJ1-5; D is possibly TRBD1 (6 bases). The CDR3 is 17 amino acids. Trimming pared 2 bases from V and 6 bases from J, leaving 20 bases between. Per the germline V gene, CDR1 is LGHNT and CDR2 is FRNRAP. The CDR3 reads CASGLTFDRLWSQPQHF. CDR3 nucleotides: TGTGCTAGTGGTTTGACCTTCGACAGGCTTTGGTCTCAGCCCCAGCATTTT. Based on the CDR3 plus reference TRBV12-5 and TRBJ1-5, the full variable domain is DARVTQTPRHKVTEMGQEVTMRCQPILGHNTVFWYRQTMMQGLELLAYFRNRAPLDDSGMPKDRFSAEMPDATLATLKIQPSEPRDSAVYFCASGLTFDRLWSQPQHFGDGTRLSIL.

This clonotype was seen just once. This chain joins TRBV5-6 and TRBJ2-7, with TRBD2 matching over 11 bases. V was pared by 3 bases and J by 7 bases, with 9 bases of the junction left unmatched. Per the germline V gene, CDR1 is SGHDT and CDR2 is YYEEEE. This CDR3 spans 15 amino acids. CDR3 nucleotides: TGTGCCAGCAGCTCACCACTAGCGGGAGTGGAGGAGCAGTACTTC. This sequence encodes CASSSPLAGVEEQYF.

A few counts support this clonotype. The J gene is TRBJ2-7, the V gene TRBV12-1; the DNA was not used to check the table's D call, TRBD2. TRBV12-1 is tagged as a pseudogene. The CDR3 is 15 residues long. The CDR3 region has the DNA TGTGCCAGCAGCTTTATCACTAGCGGGAACCACGAGCAGTACTTC. This encodes CASSFITSGNHEQYF.

This clonotype was detected a few times. The chain has TRBV7-9 and TRBJ2-5, with 8 positions matching TRBD2. The CDR3 runs to 15 residues. Germline V gene data show CDR1 as SEHNR and CDR2 as FQNEAQ (reference sequence). Losses at the gene ends were 4 bases for V and 5 bases for J; bases not matched to a gene: 9. DNA of the CDR3: TGTGCCAGCAGCTGGGAAGCGGGAGTCGAGGAGACCCAGTACTTC. This encodes CASSWEAGVEETQYF.

The V and J genes are TRBV7-2 and TRBJ2-3; D may be TRBD1 or TRBD2 (6 bases each). Germline CDR1 is SGHTA and CDR2 is FQGNSA. Trimming shortened V by 4 bases and J by 5 bases, and 16 bases separated the two germline ends. This CDR3 has 15 residues. CDR3 in DNA: TGTGCCAGCAGCTATAACACGGGGGCAAGAGATACGCAGTATTTT. The encoded protein is CASSYNTGARDTQYF.